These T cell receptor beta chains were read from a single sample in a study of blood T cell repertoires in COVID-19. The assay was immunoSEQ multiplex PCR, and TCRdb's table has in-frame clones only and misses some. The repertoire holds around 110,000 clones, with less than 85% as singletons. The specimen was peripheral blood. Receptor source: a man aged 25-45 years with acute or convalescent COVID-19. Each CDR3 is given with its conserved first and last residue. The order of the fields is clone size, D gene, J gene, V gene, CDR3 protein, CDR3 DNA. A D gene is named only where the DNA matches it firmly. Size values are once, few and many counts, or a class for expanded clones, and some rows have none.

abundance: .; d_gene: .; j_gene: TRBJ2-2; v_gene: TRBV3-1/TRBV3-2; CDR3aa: CASSLSRAGELFF; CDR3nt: TGTGCCAGCAGTCTTTCTCGGGCCGGGGAGCTGTTTTTT
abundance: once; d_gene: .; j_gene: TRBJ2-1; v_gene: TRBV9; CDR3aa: CASSVTDLAYEQFF; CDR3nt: TGTGCCAGCAGCGTGACTGACCTGGCCTATGAGCAGTTCTTC
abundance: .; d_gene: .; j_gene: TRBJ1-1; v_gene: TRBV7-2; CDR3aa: CASSLVGGVNTEAFF; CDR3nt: TGTGCCAGCAGCCTAGTAGGGGGGGTGAACACTGAAGCTTTCTTT
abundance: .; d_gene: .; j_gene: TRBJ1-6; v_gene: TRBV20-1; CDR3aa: CSAPSSTLHF; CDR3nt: TGCAGTGCCCCCAGTAGCACCCTCCACTTT
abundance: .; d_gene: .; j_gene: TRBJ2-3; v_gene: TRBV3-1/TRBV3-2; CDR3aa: CASSRDSRGDTQYF; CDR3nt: TGTGCCAGCAGTCGGGACTCCCGGGGAGATACGCAGTATTTT
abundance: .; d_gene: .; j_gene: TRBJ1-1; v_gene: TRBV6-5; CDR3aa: CASRSTPRNTEAFF; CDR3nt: TGTGCCAGCAGGAGCACCCCCCGCAACACTGAAGCTTTCTTT
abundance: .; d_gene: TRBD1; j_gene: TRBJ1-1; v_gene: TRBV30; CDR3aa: CACRLEGTANTEAFF; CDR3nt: TGTGCCTGCCGCCTCGAAGGGACAGCGAACACTGAAGCTTTCTTT
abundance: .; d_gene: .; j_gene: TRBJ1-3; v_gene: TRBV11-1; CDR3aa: CASSPRRGPGNTIYF; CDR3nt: TGTGCCAGCAGCCCTCGGCGGGGCCCTGGAAACACCATATATTTT
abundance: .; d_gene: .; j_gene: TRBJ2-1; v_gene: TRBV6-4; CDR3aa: CASSTGQGGNEQFF; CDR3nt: TGTGCCAGCAGCACCGGGCAGGGGGGAAATGAGCAGTTCTTC
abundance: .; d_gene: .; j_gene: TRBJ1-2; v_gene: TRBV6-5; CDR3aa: CASSGTGYTF; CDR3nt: TGTGCCAGCTCCGGGACAGGCTACACCTTC
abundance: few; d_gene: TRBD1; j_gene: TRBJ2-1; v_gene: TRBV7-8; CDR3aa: CASSLGTGHNEQFF; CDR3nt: TGTGCCAGCAGCTTAGGGACAGGGCACAATGAGCAGTTCTTC
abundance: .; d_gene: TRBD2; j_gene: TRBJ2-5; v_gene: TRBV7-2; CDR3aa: CASSYPLAGGETQYF; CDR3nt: TGTGCCAGCAGCTACCCTCTAGCGGGGGGAGAGACCCAGTACTTC
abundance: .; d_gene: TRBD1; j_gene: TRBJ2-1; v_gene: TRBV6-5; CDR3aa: CAGETGKWNEQFF; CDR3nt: TGTGCCGGCGAGACAGGGAAATGGAATGAGCAGTTCTTC
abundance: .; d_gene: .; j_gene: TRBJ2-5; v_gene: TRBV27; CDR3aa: CASSPPPGETQYF; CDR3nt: TGTGCCAGCAGTCCCCCCCCGGGGGAGACCCAGTACTTC
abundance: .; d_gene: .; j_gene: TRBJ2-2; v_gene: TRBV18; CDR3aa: CASSPLNGELFF; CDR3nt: TGTGCCAGCTCACCACTTAACGGGGAGCTGTTTTTT
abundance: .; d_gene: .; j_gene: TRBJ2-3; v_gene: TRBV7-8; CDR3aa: CASDSLGTQYF; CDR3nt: TGTGCCAGCGACTCGCTAGGTACGCAGTATTTT
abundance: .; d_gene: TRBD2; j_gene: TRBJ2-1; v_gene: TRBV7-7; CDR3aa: CASSSLAAGGANEQFF; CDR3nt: TGTGCTAGCAGCTCCCTAGCGGCGGGAGGGGCGAATGAGCAGTTCTTC
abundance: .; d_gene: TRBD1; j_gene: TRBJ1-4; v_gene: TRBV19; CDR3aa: CASSARDRINEKLFF; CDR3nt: TGTGCCAGTAGTGCCCGGGACAGAATTAATGAAAAACTGTTTTTT
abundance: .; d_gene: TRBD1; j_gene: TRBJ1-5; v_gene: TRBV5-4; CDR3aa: CASSLWGTGGVGQPQHF; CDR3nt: TGTGCCAGCAGCTTGTGGGGAACAGGGGGCGTCGGTCAGCCCCAGCATTTT
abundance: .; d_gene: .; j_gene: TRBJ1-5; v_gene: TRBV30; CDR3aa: CAWSVSRNNQPQHF; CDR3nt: TGTGCCTGGAGTGTCTCCAGAAACAATCAGCCCCAGCATTTT
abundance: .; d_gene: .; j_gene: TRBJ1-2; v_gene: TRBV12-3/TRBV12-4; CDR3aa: CASTRTASYGYTF; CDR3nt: TGTGCCAGCACTCGGACAGCGTCCTATGGCTACACCTTC
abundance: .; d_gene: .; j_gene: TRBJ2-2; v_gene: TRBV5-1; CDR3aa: CASRLGPRQANTGELFF; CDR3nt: TGCGCCAGCAGATTAGGGCCCCGACAGGCGAACACCGGGGAGCTGTTTTTT
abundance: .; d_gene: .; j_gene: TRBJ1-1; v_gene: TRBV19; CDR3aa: CASSIGAWAGPMNTEAFF; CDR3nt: TGTGCCAGTAGTATAGGGGCCTGGGCAGGGCCAATGAACACTGAAGCTTTCTTT
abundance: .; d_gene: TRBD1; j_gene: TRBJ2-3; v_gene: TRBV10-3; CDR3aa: CAIRPGQGADTQYF; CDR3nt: TGTGCCATCAGGCCGGGACAGGGGGCAGATACGCAGTATTTT
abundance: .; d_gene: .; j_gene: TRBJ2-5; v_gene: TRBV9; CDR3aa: CASSVGYQGVETQYF; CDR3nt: TGTGCCAGCAGCGTAGGCTACCAGGGTGTGGAGACCCAGTACTTC
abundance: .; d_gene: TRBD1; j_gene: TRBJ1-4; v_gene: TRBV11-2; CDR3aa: CASSPTGGSNEKLFF; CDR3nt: TGTGCCAGCAGCCCAACAGGGGGATCTAATGAAAAACTGTTTTTT
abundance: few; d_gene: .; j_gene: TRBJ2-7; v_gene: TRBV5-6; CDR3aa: CASGSGAYEQYF; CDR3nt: TGTGCCAGCGGTTCCGGAGCCTACGAGCAGTACTTC
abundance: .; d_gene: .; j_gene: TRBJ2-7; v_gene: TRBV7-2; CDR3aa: CASSQPGQSHSYEQYF; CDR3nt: TGTGCCAGCAGCCAACCAGGACAGTCTCATTCATACGAGCAGTACTTC
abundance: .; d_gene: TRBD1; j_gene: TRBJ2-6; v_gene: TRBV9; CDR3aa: CASSPTGTGRSGANVLTF; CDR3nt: TGTGCCAGCAGCCCCACCGGGACAGGGCGCTCTGGGGCCAACGTCCTGACTTTC
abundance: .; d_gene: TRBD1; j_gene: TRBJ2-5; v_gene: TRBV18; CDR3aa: CASSPGQGEGETQYF; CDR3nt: TGTGCCAGCTCACCCGGACAGGGGGAGGGAGAGACCCAGTACTTC
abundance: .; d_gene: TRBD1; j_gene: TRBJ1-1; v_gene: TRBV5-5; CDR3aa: CASSAGQGENTEAFF; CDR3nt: TGTGCCAGCAGCGCCGGACAGGGGGAGAACACTGAAGCTTTCTTT
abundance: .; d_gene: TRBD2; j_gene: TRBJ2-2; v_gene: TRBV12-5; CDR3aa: CASGLSPPGLAASGGKELFF; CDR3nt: TGTGCTAGTGGTTTGTCCCCTCCGGGACTAGCCGCATCGGGTGGAAAGGAGCTGTTTTTT
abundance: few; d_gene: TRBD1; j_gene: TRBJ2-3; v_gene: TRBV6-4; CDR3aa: CASSDSRGGTGGGRTDTQYF; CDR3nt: TGTGCCAGCAGTGACTCCCGGGGTGGGACAGGGGGCGGACGCACAGATACGCAGTATTTT
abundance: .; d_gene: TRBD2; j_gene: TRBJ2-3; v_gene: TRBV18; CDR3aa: CASSPRLAGGDTQYF; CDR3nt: TGTGCCAGCTCACCACGATTAGCGGGCGGGGATACGCAGTATTTT
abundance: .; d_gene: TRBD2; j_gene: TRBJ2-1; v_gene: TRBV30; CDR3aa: CAWSGLAGRYNEQFF; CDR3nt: TGTGCCTGGAGCGGACTAGCGGGACGGTACAATGAGCAGTTCTTC
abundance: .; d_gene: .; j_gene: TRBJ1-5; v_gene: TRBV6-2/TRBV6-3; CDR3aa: CASSSSGANNQPQHF; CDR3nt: TGTGCCAGCAGTTCCTCAGGGGCCAACAATCAGCCCCAGCATTTT
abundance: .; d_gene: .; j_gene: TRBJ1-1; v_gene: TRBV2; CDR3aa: CASENFRGKNTEAFF; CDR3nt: TGTGCCAGCGAGAATTTTAGAGGGAAGAACACTGAAGCTTTCTTT
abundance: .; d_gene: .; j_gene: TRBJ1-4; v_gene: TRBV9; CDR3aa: CASSASRFGEKLFF; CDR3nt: TGTGCCAGCAGCGCAAGTCGTTTCGGTGAAAAACTGTTTTTT
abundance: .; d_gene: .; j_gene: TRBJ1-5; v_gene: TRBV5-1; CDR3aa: CASSLGEFGQPQHF; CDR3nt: TGCGCCAGCAGCTTGGGGGAGTTCGGACAGCCCCAGCATTTT
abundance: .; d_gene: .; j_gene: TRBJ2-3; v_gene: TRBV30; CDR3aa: CAWCKGQNTDTQYF; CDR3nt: TGTGCCTGGTGCAAGGGGCAGAACACAGATACGCAGTATTTT
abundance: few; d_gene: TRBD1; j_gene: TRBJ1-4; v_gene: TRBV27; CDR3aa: CASRGDSEKLFF; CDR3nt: TGTGCCAGCAGGGGGGACAGTGAAAAACTGTTTTTT
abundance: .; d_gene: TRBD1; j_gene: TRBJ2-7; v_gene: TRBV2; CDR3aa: CASSKGTGTYEQYF; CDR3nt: TGTGCCAGCAGCAAGGGGACAGGGACCTACGAGCAGTACTTC
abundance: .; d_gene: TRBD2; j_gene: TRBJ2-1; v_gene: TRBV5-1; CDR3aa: CASSLAGGNNEQFF; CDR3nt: TGCGCCAGCAGCTTGGCGGGAGGGAACAATGAGCAGTTCTTC
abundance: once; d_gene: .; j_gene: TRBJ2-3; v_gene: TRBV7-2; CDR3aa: CASSPHSESYTDTQYF; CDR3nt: TGTGCCAGCAGCCCCCATTCGGAGTCTTATACAGATACGCAGTATTTT
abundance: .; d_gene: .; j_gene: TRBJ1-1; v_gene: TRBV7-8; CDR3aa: CASSFLTGQEAFF; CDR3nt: TGTGCCAGCAGCTTTCTAACCGGACAGGAAGCTTTCTTT
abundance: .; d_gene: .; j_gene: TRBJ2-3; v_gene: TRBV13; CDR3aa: CASSGMNTDTQYF; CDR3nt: TGTGCCAGCAGCGGCATGAACACAGATACGCAGTATTTT
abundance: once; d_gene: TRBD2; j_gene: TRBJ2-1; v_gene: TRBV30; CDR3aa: CALAGGYNEQFF; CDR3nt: TGTGCCCTAGCGGGAGGGTACAATGAGCAGTTCTTC
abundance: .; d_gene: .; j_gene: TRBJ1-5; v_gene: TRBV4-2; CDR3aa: CASSQEYSNQPQHF; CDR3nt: TGTGCCAGCAGCCAAGAGTATAGCAATCAGCCCCAGCATTTT
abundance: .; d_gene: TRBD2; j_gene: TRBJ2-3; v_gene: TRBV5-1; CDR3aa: CAPPRGLVKCDTQYF; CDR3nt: TGCGCGCCTCCTCGGGGACTAGTCAAATGCGATACGCAGTATTTT
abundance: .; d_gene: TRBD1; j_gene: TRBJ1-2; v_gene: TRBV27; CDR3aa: CASSATGKGYTF; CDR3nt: TGTGCCAGCAGCGCGACAGGGAAGGGCTACACCTTC
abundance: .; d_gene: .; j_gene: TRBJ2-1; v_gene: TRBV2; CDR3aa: CASSDSRTSYNEQFF; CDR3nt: TGTGCCAGCAGTGACTCGCGAACCTCCTACAATGAGCAGTTCTTC
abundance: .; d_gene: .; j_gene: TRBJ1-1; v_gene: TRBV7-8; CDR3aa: CASSFSGEYTEAFF; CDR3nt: TGTGCCAGCAGCTTTTCCGGGGAATACACTGAAGCTTTCTTT
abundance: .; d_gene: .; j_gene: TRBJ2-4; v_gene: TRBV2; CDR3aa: CASSDERLPKNIQYF; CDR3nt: TGTGCCAGCAGTGACGAGCGGTTGCCCAAAAACATTCAGTACTTC
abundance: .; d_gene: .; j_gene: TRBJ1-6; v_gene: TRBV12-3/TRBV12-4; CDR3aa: CASSFRRGSPLHF; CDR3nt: TGTGCCAGCAGTTTTCGGAGGGGATCACCCCTCCACTTT
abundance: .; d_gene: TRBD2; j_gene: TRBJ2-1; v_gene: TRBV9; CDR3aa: CASSVDSGGAREQFF; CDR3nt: TGTGCCAGCAGCGTCGATAGCGGGGGGGCCAGAGAGCAGTTCTTC
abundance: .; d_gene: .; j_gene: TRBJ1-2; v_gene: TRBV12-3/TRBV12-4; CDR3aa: CASSFRRGYGYTF; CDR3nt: TGTGCCAGCAGTTTTAGGCGGGGCTATGGCTACACCTTC
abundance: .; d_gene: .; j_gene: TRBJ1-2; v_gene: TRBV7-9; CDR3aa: CASSPQKGMEVNTF; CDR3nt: TGTGCCAGCAGCCCACAAAAGGGTATGGAGGTTAACACCTTC
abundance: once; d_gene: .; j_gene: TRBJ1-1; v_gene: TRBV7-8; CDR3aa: CASRPPGLVAFF; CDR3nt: TGTGCCAGCAGACCTCCGGGACTGGTAGCTTTCTTT
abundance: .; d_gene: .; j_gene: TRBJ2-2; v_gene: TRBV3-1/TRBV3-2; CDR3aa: CASSLRSHDNTGELFF; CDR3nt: TGTGCCAGCAGCCTCCGGTCCCACGATAACACCGGGGAGCTGTTTTTT